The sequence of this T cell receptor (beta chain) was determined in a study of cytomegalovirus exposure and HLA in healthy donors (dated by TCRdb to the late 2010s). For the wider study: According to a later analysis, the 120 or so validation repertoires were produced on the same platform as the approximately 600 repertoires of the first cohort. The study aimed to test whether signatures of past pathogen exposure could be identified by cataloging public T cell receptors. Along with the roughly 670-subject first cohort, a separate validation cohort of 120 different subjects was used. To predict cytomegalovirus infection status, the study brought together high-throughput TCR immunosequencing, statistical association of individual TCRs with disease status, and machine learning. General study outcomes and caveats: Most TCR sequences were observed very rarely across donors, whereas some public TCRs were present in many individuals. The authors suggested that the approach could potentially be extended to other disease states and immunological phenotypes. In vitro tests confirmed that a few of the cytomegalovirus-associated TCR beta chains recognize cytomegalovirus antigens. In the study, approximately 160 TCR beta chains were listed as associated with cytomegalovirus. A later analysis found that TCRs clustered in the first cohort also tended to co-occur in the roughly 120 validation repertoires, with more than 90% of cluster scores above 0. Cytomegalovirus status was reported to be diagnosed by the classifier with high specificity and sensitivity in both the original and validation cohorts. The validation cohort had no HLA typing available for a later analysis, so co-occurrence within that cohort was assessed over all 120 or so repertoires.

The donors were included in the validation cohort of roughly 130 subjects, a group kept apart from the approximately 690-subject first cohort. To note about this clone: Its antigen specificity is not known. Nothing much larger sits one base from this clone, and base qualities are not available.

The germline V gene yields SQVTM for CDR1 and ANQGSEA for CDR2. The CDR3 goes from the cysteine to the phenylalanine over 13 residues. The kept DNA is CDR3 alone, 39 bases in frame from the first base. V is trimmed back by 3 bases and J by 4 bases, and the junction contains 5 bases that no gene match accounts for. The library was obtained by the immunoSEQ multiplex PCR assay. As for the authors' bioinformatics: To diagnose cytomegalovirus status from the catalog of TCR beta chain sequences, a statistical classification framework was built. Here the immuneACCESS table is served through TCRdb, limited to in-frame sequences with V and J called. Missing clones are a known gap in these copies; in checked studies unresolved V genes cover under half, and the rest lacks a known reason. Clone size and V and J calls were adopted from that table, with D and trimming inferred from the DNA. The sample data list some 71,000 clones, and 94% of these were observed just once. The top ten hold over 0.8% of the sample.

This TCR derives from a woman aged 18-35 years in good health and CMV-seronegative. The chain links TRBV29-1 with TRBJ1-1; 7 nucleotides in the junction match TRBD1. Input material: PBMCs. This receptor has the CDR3 CSVEGRGTTEAFF. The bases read TGCAGCGTTGAGGGCAGGGGGACCACTGAAGCTTTCTTT.